A selection of T cell receptor beta chains follows, all from one sample in a study of beta chain features in type 1 diabetes. The protocol was immunoSEQ multiplex PCR, while the TCRdb copy is restricted to in-frame clones and leaves out a portion. The sample gives 500,000 to 650,000 clones, around 12% of which show up once; roughly 0.12% is in the top ten. Sequenced sample: naive CD4+ T cells from blood. These receptors were collected from a man aged 25-45 years with type 1 diabetes. CDR3s include the opening cysteine and the closing phenylalanine or tryptophan. A D gene is named only where the DNA matches it firmly. Clone size is given for some rows only: seen once, a few or many times, or a class if the clone is expanded.

j_call: TRBJ1-3
d_call: NA
clone_size: NA
v_call: TRBV6-5
cdr3_aa: CASSYSTRASGNTIYF
cdr3_nt: TGTGCCAGCAGTTACTCGACAAGGGCCTCTGGAAACACCATATATTTT

j_call: TRBJ2-4
d_call: TRBD2
clone_size: NA
v_call: TRBV27
cdr3_aa: CASSLREGGNIQYF
cdr3_nt: TGTGCCAGCAGTTTAAGGGAGGGAGGAAACATTCAGTACTTC

j_call: TRBJ1-2
d_call: NA
clone_size: NA
v_call: TRBV19
cdr3_aa: CASTRPRVIRPSNYGYTF
cdr3_nt: TGTGCCAGTACCCGGCCCCGGGTCATTCGTCCTTCTAACTATGGCTACACCTTC

j_call: TRBJ1-5
d_call: NA
clone_size: few
v_call: TRBV6-6
cdr3_aa: CASTGASQPQHF
cdr3_nt: TGTGCCAGCACAGGAGCGAGTCAGCCCCAGCATTTT

j_call: TRBJ1-2
d_call: NA
clone_size: few
v_call: TRBV28
cdr3_aa: CASSSRGVMGGYTF
cdr3_nt: TGTGCCAGCAGTTCCCGTGGAGTCATGGGTGGCTACACCTTC

j_call: TRBJ2-5
d_call: NA
clone_size: NA
v_call: TRBV7-8
cdr3_aa: CASSLISSHQETQYF
cdr3_nt: TGTGCCAGCAGCTTAATCAGCAGTCACCAAGAGACCCAGTACTTC

j_call: TRBJ1-4
d_call: NA
clone_size: few
v_call: TRBV7-9
cdr3_aa: CASSAQDGTNEKLFF
cdr3_nt: TGTGCCAGCAGCGCCCAAGACGGGACTAATGAAAAACTGTTTTTT

j_call: TRBJ1-5
d_call: NA
clone_size: NA
v_call: TRBV5-1
cdr3_aa: CASSLGQGGNQPQHF
cdr3_nt: TGCGCCAGCAGCTTGGGGCAGGGTGGCAATCAGCCCCAGCATTTT

j_call: TRBJ1-5
d_call: NA
clone_size: NA
v_call: TRBV9
cdr3_aa: CASSESGVNQPQHF
cdr3_nt: TGTGCCAGCAGCGAATCAGGGGTTAATCAGCCCCAGCATTTT

j_call: TRBJ1-6
d_call: NA
clone_size: NA
v_call: TRBV30
cdr3_aa: CAWSVTVYNSPLHF
cdr3_nt: TGTGCCTGGAGTGTTACAGTCTATAATTCACCCCTCCACTTT

j_call: TRBJ2-5
d_call: TRBD2
clone_size: NA
v_call: TRBV5-1
cdr3_aa: CASSPGLAPQETQYF
cdr3_nt: TGCGCCAGCAGCCCGGGACTAGCTCCCCAAGAGACCCAGTACTTC

j_call: TRBJ2-2
d_call: NA
clone_size: NA
v_call: TRBV5-1
cdr3_aa: CASSPLRAGANTGELFF
cdr3_nt: TGCGCCAGCAGCCCTTTGAGGGCAGGGGCGAACACCGGGGAGCTGTTTTTT

j_call: TRBJ1-2
d_call: TRBD1
clone_size: NA
v_call: TRBV6-5
cdr3_aa: CASSRRDRAAAGYTF
cdr3_nt: TGTGCCAGCAGTAGGAGGGACAGGGCGGCGGCTGGCTACACCTTC

j_call: TRBJ2-4
d_call: NA
clone_size: NA
v_call: TRBV4-2
cdr3_aa: CASSQDPGPLAKNIQYF
cdr3_nt: TGTGCCAGCAGCCAAGATCCTGGACCCCTAGCCAAAAACATTCAGTACTTC

j_call: TRBJ2-1
d_call: TRBD2
clone_size: NA
v_call: TRBV7-2
cdr3_aa: CASSLGTSSYNEQFF
cdr3_nt: TGTGCCAGCAGCCTTGGGACTAGCTCTTACAATGAGCAGTTCTTC

j_call: TRBJ2-3
d_call: NA
clone_size: NA
v_call: TRBV2
cdr3_aa: CASSADRLWTQYF
cdr3_nt: TGTGCCAGCAGCGCGGACAGACTATGGACGCAGTATTTT

j_call: TRBJ2-7
d_call: NA
clone_size: NA
v_call: TRBV6-5
cdr3_aa: CASSPRTANYEQYF
cdr3_nt: TGTGCCAGCAGTCCCCGGACGGCAAACTACGAGCAGTACTTC

j_call: TRBJ1-4
d_call: NA
clone_size: NA
v_call: TRBV6-1
cdr3_aa: CATLEDRSGEKLFF
cdr3_nt: TGTGCCACCCTCGAGGATCGGAGTGGTGAAAAACTGTTTTTT

j_call: TRBJ1-2
d_call: NA
clone_size: few
v_call: TRBV5-6
cdr3_aa: CASSLWQGDGYTF
cdr3_nt: TGTGCCAGCAGCTTGTGGCAGGGAGATGGCTACACCTTC

j_call: TRBJ1-6
d_call: NA
clone_size: few
v_call: TRBV7-9
cdr3_aa: CASSLRGGWSPLHF
cdr3_nt: TGTGCCAGCAGCCTCCGTGGAGGGTGGTCACCCCTCCACTTT

j_call: TRBJ2-1
d_call: TRBD2
clone_size: NA
v_call: TRBV27
cdr3_aa: CASSQGSSGGNEQFF
cdr3_nt: TGTGCCAGCAGCCAGGGGTCTAGCGGGGGGAATGAGCAGTTCTTC

j_call: TRBJ2-2
d_call: NA
clone_size: once
v_call: TRBV25-1
cdr3_aa: CASSELGGPGELFF
cdr3_nt: TGTGCCAGCAGTGAATTAGGGGGGCCCGGGGAGCTGTTTTTT

j_call: TRBJ2-5
d_call: NA
clone_size: few
v_call: TRBV5-1
cdr3_aa: CASSLGDRGRWETQYF
cdr3_nt: TGCGCCAGCAGCCTCGGGGATCGTGGAAGGTGGGAGACCCAGTACTTC

j_call: TRBJ1-5
d_call: NA
clone_size: NA
v_call: TRBV7-6
cdr3_aa: CASSLADEQPQHF
cdr3_nt: TGTGCCAGCAGCTTAGCTGACGAGCAGCCCCAGCATTTT

j_call: TRBJ1-2
d_call: TRBD1
clone_size: NA
v_call: TRBV4-2
cdr3_aa: CASSQEGQGDGYTF
cdr3_nt: TGTGCCAGCAGCCAAGAGGGACAGGGAGATGGCTACACCTTC

j_call: TRBJ2-7
d_call: NA
clone_size: few
v_call: TRBV20-1
cdr3_aa: CSATLSYEQYF
cdr3_nt: TGCAGTGCGACGCTCTCCTACGAGCAGTACTTC

j_call: TRBJ1-3
d_call: NA
clone_size: NA
v_call: TRBV30
cdr3_aa: CAWSVGAGNTIYF
cdr3_nt: TGTGCCTGGAGTGTAGGGGCTGGAAACACCATATATTTT